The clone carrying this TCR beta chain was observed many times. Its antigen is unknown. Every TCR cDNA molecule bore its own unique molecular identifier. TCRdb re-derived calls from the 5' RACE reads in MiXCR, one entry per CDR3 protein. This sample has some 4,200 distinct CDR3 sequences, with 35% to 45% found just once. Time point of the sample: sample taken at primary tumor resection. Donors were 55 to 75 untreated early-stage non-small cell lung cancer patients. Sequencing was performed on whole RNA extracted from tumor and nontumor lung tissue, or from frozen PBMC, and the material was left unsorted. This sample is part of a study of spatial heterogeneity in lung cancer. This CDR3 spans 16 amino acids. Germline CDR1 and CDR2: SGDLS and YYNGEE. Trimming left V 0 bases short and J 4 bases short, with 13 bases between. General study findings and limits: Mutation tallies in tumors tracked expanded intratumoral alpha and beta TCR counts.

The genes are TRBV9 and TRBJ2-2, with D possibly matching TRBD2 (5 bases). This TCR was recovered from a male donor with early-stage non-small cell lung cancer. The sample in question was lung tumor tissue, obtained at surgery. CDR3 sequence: CASSVAGSGPTGELFF. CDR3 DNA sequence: TGTGCCAGCAGCGTAGCGGGGTCCGGCCCCACCGGGGAGCTGTTTTTT. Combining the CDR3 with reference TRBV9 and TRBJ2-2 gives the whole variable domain DSGVTQTPKHLITATGQRVTLRCSPRSGDLSVYWYQQSLDQGLQFLIQYYNGEERAKGNILERFSAQQFPDLHSELNLSSLELGDSALYFCASSVAGSGPTGELFFGEGSRLTVL.